This TCR beta chain was observed in a study of molecular identifiers for immune sequencing clone quantification (dated by TCRdb to 2016 to 2019). Study-level background: For a replicate experiment, the RNA from either approximately 20,000 or 100,000 naive CD8 T cells was divided into five aliquots, and four of those aliquots went on to sequencing. The study was a methods study using CD8 T cells to benchmark molecular-identifier clustering-based TCR repertoire sequencing (MIDCIRS) and TCR RNA copy counting. The investigation overall reported the following: When barcode sub-clustering was left out, chimeric consensus sequences inflated TCR diversity, with chimeras reaching as high as 47%. Highly expanded clone sizes could be underestimated because identical TCR molecules may share a barcode. The naive libraries included spiked-in Jurkat TCR RNA (under eleven copies' worth), and this Jurkat TCR RNA is not part of the donor repertoire. Clones above 20 RNA copies held over 99% of molecules in CMV-specific effector cells but under 1% in naive cells. Spiked-in Jurkat TCR RNA equal to a single cell's worth was reported to be detectable even within 1,200,000 naive CD8 T cells. Modeling estimated 2.5 to 3.5 recovered TCR RNA copies per cell, compared with approximately 9.5 by digital PCR, which implies about 30% capture efficiency.

Libraries of naive CD8 T cells were built from anywhere between roughly 18,000 and 1,000,000 sorted cells, with 10%, 30% or 50% of the purified RNA used. Naive CD8 T cells were FACS-sorted as CD8+CD4-CCR7+CD45RA+ on a BD FACSAria II into RLT Plus buffer. Nine to eleven TCR copies' worth of Jurkat RNA were spiked into 20,000-1,000,000 naive CD8 T cell samples to test detection sensitivity. Enrichment of CD8 T cells was performed with RosetteSep CD8+ T Cell Enrichment Cocktail and Ficoll-Paque, after which ACK red cell lysis was carried out. CDR3 length: 19 amino acids, cysteine to phenylalanine. Only the CDR3 region is kept as DNA, spanning 57 bases read in frame from base 1. The library relied on PCR. The listed sequencing device is Illumina HiSeq 4000. Bulk TCR libraries were generated as previously described, with the TCR primers listed in Table S5 used. Total RNA was purified with the Qiagen AllPrep DNA/RNA kit. Before analysis, reads from multiple sequencing runs of one library were combined. Concerning the study's data processing: Reads were retained only if an exact TCR constant sequence was present, and the retained reads were trimmed to 150 nt and grouped according to their 12-nt molecular barcodes. Within each barcode group, reads were sub-clustered at a 15% Levenshtein threshold, and quality-weighted consensus sequences were built per RNA molecule. Non-functional sequences were filtered out, along with any lower-count sequence sitting one edit away from another sequence. Barcode sub-clusters with fewer than 20% of the maximum read count were removed, based on fitting two negative binomial distributions. TCRdb reanalyzed the raw reads on its own, using fastp at Q25 for trimming and MiXCR for clone calling, and kept in-frame beta chains. A single entry per CDR3 protein holds the most common genes and DNA from its merged rows. The V and J calls and clone size are TCRdb's, not the authors'. Within this sample are a few hundred thousand distinct CDR3 sequences, with about a fifth of them counted one time only. The ten largest clonotypes hold 0.7% to 1% of the sample.

Concerning this clonotype: Its specific antigen is unknown. No much larger clonotype is one base removed from it; base qualities were not supplied.

Sequencing was done on a sample of naive CD8+ T cells from blood, with Jurkat cell RNA spiked in. What the cell subset or site label conveys for this sample: FACS-sorted CD8+CD4-CCR7+CD45RA+ naive T cells. This receptor was taken from a human donor in good health. Some libraries in this study had Jurkat cell RNA spiked in. The rearranged chain carries TRBV3-2 and TRBJ2-3; the D call in the table, TRBD2, was not verified against the DNA. TRBV3-2 is an annotated pseudogene. The DNA sequence follows: TGTGCCAGCAGCCAAGACCACAGGACTAGCGGGGGCCACACAGATACGCAGTATTTT. This gives the protein CASSQDHRTSGGHTDTQYF.